This T cell receptor beta chain was recovered during a study of blood T cells in healthy people across ages. Using a J-beta primer mix together with a sample-barcoded 5' primer, a second PCR was run for about 6 to 11 cycles. TCRdb re-analysed the 5' RACE reads in MiXCR, keeping a single row per CDR3 protein. This sample has some 1,800,000 distinct CDR3 sequences, with about 39% found just once. This clonotype has just a few counts. Germline CDR1 and CDR2: SNHLY and FYNNEI. This CDR3 spans 14 amino acids. V shed 3 bases and J 5 bases; nucleotides not matched to a gene: 6. V usage is TRBV2 and J usage is TRBJ1-2; 7 nucleotides agree with TRBD1. Material: blood. The source is a human donor in good health. The CDR3, as DNA: TGTGCCAGCAGTGAGCTAGGGGGCGGATATGGCTACACCTTC. This translates into CASSELGGGYGYTF.